This T cell receptor (beta chain) was recorded in a study of cytomegalovirus exposure and HLA in healthy donors. PCR employed 60 Vbeta and 13 Jbeta primers. Profiled with immunoSEQ multiplex PCR; TCRdb holds only in-frame clones, not every one. The table has some 69,000 clones, under 80% seen once; the top ten hold roughly 15%. With regard to this clone: The antigen is unknown.

Germline CDR1 GTSNPN, CDR2 SVGIG (reference sequence). CDR3 size: 17 residues. V was cut by 7 bases and J by 13 bases, with 32 bases left in between. Whole-study findings and limits: Cytomegalovirus-associated TCR beta chains were listed, numbering approximately 150.

Participants comprised healthy donors of bone marrow. Sequencing was done on a sample of PBMCs. The TCR comes from a male donor in good health and CMV-seropositive. The rearrangement uses TRBV30 and TRBJ1-6; D is possibly TRBD1 (6 bases). The CDR3 coding sequence is TGTGCCTCGGGCCGGGGGGTGACAACAGGGAAAGGAAGGCCCCTCCACTTT. It codes for CASGRGVTTGKGRPLHF. Drawing the rest from reference TRBV30 and TRBJ1-6, the complete variable domain is SQTIHQWPATLVQPVGSPLSLECTVEGTSNPNLYWYRQAAGRGLQLLFYSVGIGQISSEVPQNLSASRPQDRQFILSSKKLLLSDSGFYLCASGRGVTTGKGRPLHFGNGTRLTVT.